This T cell receptor (beta chain) was documented in a study of CD8+CD57+ T cells in acquired aplastic anemia. CDR1 and CDR2 (germline): ENHRY, SYGVKD. V lost 3 bases and J lost 0, with 7 bases in between. The CDR3 runs to 14 residues. Genomic DNA served as template for TCR beta VDJ and CDR3 profiling. Via MiXCR, TCRdb re-called the reads, giving one row per CDR3 protein. There are around 200,000 distinct CDR3 sequences in the sample; approximately 48% occur only once, and around 2% lies in the top ten. This clonotype came up a few times. Previously, flow cytometry had revealed CD8+CD57+ cell expansion in the patients chosen for sequencing.

V gene TRBV10-3 combines with J gene TRBJ2-3; maybe TRBD1 (6 bases). This TCR derives from a human donor with aplastic anemia. Source material: sorted CD4+, CD8+, or CD8+CD57+ T cells (not recorded which) from PBMCs. CDR3 nucleotides: TGTGCCATCAGTGACAGGGGAAGCACAGATACGCAGTATTTT. Protein sequence: CAISDRGSTDTQYF.